This T cell receptor (beta chain) originates from a study of blood T cell repertoires in COVID-19. The length of the CDR3 is 15 residues. The V gene's germline CDR1 is SGHRS and CDR2 YFSETQ. The ends lost 4 bases at V and 10 bases at J; junction bases unmatched: 10. The table came from immunoSEQ multiplex PCR; TCRdb's copy has only in-frame clones and leaves some out. Of about 300,000 clones in the sample, approximately 85% were seen once. Sequencing was carried out using PBMCs or T cells enriched from blood (not recorded which). The V gene is TRBV5-1, the J gene TRBJ1-6, with TRBD1 matching over 8 bases. This clonotype originated in a man under 40 who had recovered from COVID-19. CDR3 sequence reads: CASSPTGVAGSPLHF. In DNA, the CDR3 is TGCGCCAGCAGCCCGACAGGGGTTGCGGGCTCACCCCTCCACTTT.